This TCR beta chain was observed in a study of T cells expressing NK-cell markers. Study-wide context: The authors sequenced eight donors, of whom seven were HCMV-seropositive and one was seronegative.

Worth noting for this clonotype: Its antigen is currently unknown.

Template switching by 5'RACE with UMIs generated the TCR beta cDNA. TCRdb derives one entry per CDR3 protein from the 5' RACE reads, leaving out DNA. Its table records approximately 110,000 distinct CDR3 sequences. Germline-derived CDR1 and CDR2 are SGHTA and FQGTGA. The CDR3 has 16 residues. Findings of the study overall: It was still unclear whether expanded NKG2C+ T cell clones were HCMV specific. The leading position in the CD3+CD56-NKG2C+ fraction of a handful of donors also went to these clonotypes.

The specimen sequenced was blood T cells: a sorted CD56 or NKG2C T cell subset, CD4+ or CD8+ T cells, or bulk PBMC T cells (not recorded which). V gene TRBV7-3 combines with J gene TRBJ2-1; TCRdb's assignment of TRBD2 cannot be checked, as there is no DNA. The origin of this receptor is a woman aged 18 to 75 in good health. The CDR3 reads CASSPLAGVSYNEQFF. The entire variable domain, with the rest obtained from reference TRBV7-3 and TRBJ2-1, is as follows: GAGVSQTPSNKVTEKGKYVELRCDPISGHTALYWYRQSLGQGPEFLIYFQGTGAADDSGLPNDRFFAVRPEGSVSTLKIQRTERGDSAVYLCASSPLAGVSYNEQFFGPGTRLTVL.